This is a list of T cell receptor beta chains from one sample in a study of a mutant IDH1 vaccine in newly diagnosed glioma. Assay used: immunoSEQ multiplex PCR; TCRdb lists only in-frame clones, some missing. The sample yields around 70,000 clones, about 88% seen once. What these receptors recognize is not known. The input for sequencing was PBMCs, taken from a glioma patient whose treatment included an IDH1 peptide vaccine. The receptors derive from a man between 25 and 39 years old with glioma. The CDR3 runs from the conserved cysteine through the conserved F or W. D genes are given only for firm matches. Some rows mark clone size as missing; the rest say once, few, many or name a class of expanded clone.

j_call: TRBJ2-3; v_call: TRBV7-9; clone_size: -; d_call: -; cdr3_nt: TGTGCCAGCAGCTTAGCGCGAGCTTCTTCCACAGATACGCAGTATTTT; cdr3_aa: CASSLARASSTDTQYF
j_call: TRBJ2-5; v_call: TRBV7-9; clone_size: few; d_call: -; cdr3_nt: TGTGCCAGCAGCTTAGCGAGGGACCAAGAGACCCAGTACTTC; cdr3_aa: CASSLARDQETQYF
j_call: TRBJ2-7; v_call: TRBV13; clone_size: -; d_call: -; cdr3_nt: TGTGCCAGCAGCCAAGGCCTACTTAAAGGGGAGCAGTACTTC; cdr3_aa: CASSQGLLKGEQYF
j_call: TRBJ2-7; v_call: TRBV5-6; clone_size: -; d_call: TRBD1; cdr3_nt: TGTGCCAGCAGCGTCGGGGCAGGGGGCTCCGAGCAGTACTTC; cdr3_aa: CASSVGAGGSEQYF
j_call: TRBJ1-1; v_call: TRBV9; clone_size: -; d_call: -; cdr3_nt: TGTGCCAGCAGCGCTGGTCTGAACACTGAAGCTTTCTTT; cdr3_aa: CASSAGLNTEAFF
j_call: TRBJ1-1; v_call: TRBV7-2; clone_size: once; d_call: -; cdr3_nt: TGTGCCAGCAGTTTTCTGAAGGGTGAAGCTTTCTTT; cdr3_aa: CASSFLKGEAFF
j_call: TRBJ1-2; v_call: TRBV19; clone_size: -; d_call: -; cdr3_nt: TGTGCCAGTTGGGTGGCGGGGTTCGGTGGCTACACCTTC; cdr3_aa: CASWVAGFGGYTF
j_call: TRBJ2-7; v_call: TRBV30; clone_size: -; d_call: TRBD1; cdr3_nt: TGTGCCTGGAGTGCCCCGGACAGGCCCAGGGACGAGCAGTACTTC; cdr3_aa: CAWSAPDRPRDEQYF
j_call: TRBJ2-2; v_call: TRBV9; clone_size: -; d_call: -; cdr3_nt: TGTGCCAGCAGCGAGGGGACTCAGACCGGGGAGCTGTTTTTT; cdr3_aa: CASSEGTQTGELFF
j_call: TRBJ2-3; v_call: TRBV14; clone_size: -; d_call: -; cdr3_nt: TGTGCCAGCAGCCATTTAAACACAGATACGCAGTATTTT; cdr3_aa: CASSHLNTDTQYF
j_call: TRBJ2-3; v_call: TRBV2; clone_size: -; d_call: -; cdr3_nt: TGTGCCAGCAGCCATCCCGGAGGGGCAGATACGCAGTATTTT; cdr3_aa: CASSHPGGADTQYF
j_call: TRBJ1-4; v_call: TRBV7-9; clone_size: -; d_call: TRBD1; cdr3_nt: TGTGCCAGCAGCTCCCGACAGGGAAGAAATGAAAAACTGTTTTTT; cdr3_aa: CASSSRQGRNEKLFF
j_call: TRBJ1-5; v_call: TRBV25-1; clone_size: few; d_call: TRBD1; cdr3_nt: TGTGCCAGCAGTGGGACAGGGGCTAGCAATCAGCCCCAGCATTTT; cdr3_aa: CASSGTGASNQPQHF
j_call: TRBJ2-7; v_call: TRBV4-2; clone_size: -; d_call: TRBD2; cdr3_nt: TGTGCCAGCAGCCAAGATACGCGGGGGGCGACCTACGAGCAGTACTTC; cdr3_aa: CASSQDTRGATYEQYF
j_call: TRBJ1-1; v_call: TRBV7-8; clone_size: few; d_call: TRBD1; cdr3_nt: TGTGCCAGCAGCCTGACGACAGGGACATACACTGAAGCTTTCTTT; cdr3_aa: CASSLTTGTYTEAFF
j_call: TRBJ2-7; v_call: TRBV4-3; clone_size: -; d_call: TRBD1; cdr3_nt: TGCGCCAGCAGCCAAGAAAGGACAGGGCAAGCCTACGAGCAGTACTTC; cdr3_aa: CASSQERTGQAYEQYF
j_call: TRBJ2-7; v_call: TRBV5-6; clone_size: -; d_call: -; cdr3_nt: TGTGCCAGCAGCTTCAGCAGGGTTGACGAGCAGTACTTC; cdr3_aa: CASSFSRVDEQYF
j_call: TRBJ2-7; v_call: TRBV5-1; clone_size: -; d_call: -; cdr3_nt: TGCGCCAGCAGCTTGGGAGAACGAAGGAGCTCCTACGAGCAGTACTTC; cdr3_aa: CASSLGERRSSYEQYF
j_call: TRBJ2-7; v_call: TRBV5-5; clone_size: -; d_call: -; cdr3_nt: TGTGCCAGCAGCTTGGACGGCTCCTACGAGCAGTACTTC; cdr3_aa: CASSLDGSYEQYF
j_call: TRBJ2-3; v_call: TRBV7-8; clone_size: -; d_call: -; cdr3_nt: TGTGCCAGCAGCCCGGTCCCAGATACGCAGTATTTT; cdr3_aa: CASSPVPDTQYF
j_call: TRBJ2-5; v_call: TRBV5-6; clone_size: -; d_call: -; cdr3_nt: TGTGCCAGCAGCCAACTTAAAGAGACCCAGTACTTC; cdr3_aa: CASSQLKETQYF
j_call: TRBJ1-6; v_call: TRBV25-1; clone_size: -; d_call: TRBD1; cdr3_nt: TGTGCCAGCAGAAAGACAGGGGTCCTGTATAATTCACCCCTCCACTTT; cdr3_aa: CASRKTGVLYNSPLHF
j_call: TRBJ1-2; v_call: TRBV2; clone_size: -; d_call: -; cdr3_nt: TGTGCCAGCAGCTCAGGGTCTACGGAAAATGGCTACACCTTC; cdr3_aa: CASSSGSTENGYTF
j_call: TRBJ2-5; v_call: TRBV5-1; clone_size: -; d_call: -; cdr3_nt: TGCGCCAGCAGCTTGGGGAGACGAGGCGAGACCCAGTACTTC; cdr3_aa: CASSLGRRGETQYF
j_call: TRBJ1-5; v_call: TRBV28; clone_size: once; d_call: -; cdr3_nt: TGTGCCAGCAGTTGGTCGTGGAGGAGGGATCTTCGTCAGCCCCAGCATTTT; cdr3_aa: CASSWSWRRDLRQPQHF
j_call: TRBJ1-6; v_call: TRBV7-3; clone_size: -; d_call: -; cdr3_nt: TGTGCCAGCTCGTATACGGGGTCCTCACCCCTCCACTTT; cdr3_aa: CASSYTGSSPLHF
j_call: TRBJ1-2; v_call: TRBV5-4; clone_size: -; d_call: TRBD1; cdr3_nt: TGTGCCAGCAGCCCAGGGGGACGGGACACGAACTATGGCTACACCTTC; cdr3_aa: CASSPGGRDTNYGYTF
j_call: TRBJ2-3; v_call: TRBV5-1; clone_size: -; d_call: TRBD2; cdr3_nt: TGCGCCAGCAGCTTATCACTAGCGGGATCAGATACGCAGTATTTT; cdr3_aa: CASSLSLAGSDTQYF
j_call: TRBJ2-7; v_call: TRBV19; clone_size: -; d_call: -; cdr3_nt: TGTGCCAGTAGTATAGATCGGGCGGGACGCGAGCAGTACTTC; cdr3_aa: CASSIDRAGREQYF
j_call: TRBJ2-1; v_call: TRBV12-1; clone_size: -; d_call: -; cdr3_nt: TGTGCCAGCAGCCCTCAGGGTAATGAGCAGTTCTTC; cdr3_aa: CASSPQGNEQFF
j_call: TRBJ2-5; v_call: TRBV19; clone_size: once; d_call: TRBD2; cdr3_nt: TGTGCCAGTAGTATCCTAGCGGGAGGGGAGACCCAGTACTTC; cdr3_aa: CASSILAGGETQYF
j_call: TRBJ2-1; v_call: TRBV7-9; clone_size: once; d_call: TRBD1; cdr3_nt: TGTGCCAGCAGCTTAGTTTTAGGGGGCCTCGATGAGCAGTTCTTC; cdr3_aa: CASSLVLGGLDEQFF
j_call: TRBJ2-1; v_call: TRBV27; clone_size: -; d_call: TRBD2; cdr3_nt: TGTGCCAGCAGTACAAGCTCGGGGGGGGCTTACAATGAGCAGTTCTTC; cdr3_aa: CASSTSSGGAYNEQFF
j_call: TRBJ2-5; v_call: TRBV5-1; clone_size: -; d_call: TRBD2; cdr3_nt: TGCGCCAGCAGCTTGGTTGCGGGAGCTGGGCAAGAGACCCAGTACTTC; cdr3_aa: CASSLVAGAGQETQYF
j_call: TRBJ1-1; v_call: TRBV4-2; clone_size: -; d_call: -; cdr3_nt: TGTGCCAGCAGCCAAGATTGGGCAGGGACTGAAGCTTTCTTT; cdr3_aa: CASSQDWAGTEAFF
j_call: TRBJ2-2; v_call: TRBV5-4; clone_size: -; d_call: -; cdr3_nt: TGTGCCAGCAGGGGTTCCGGCGGGGAGCTGTTTTTT; cdr3_aa: CASRGSGGELFF
j_call: TRBJ2-3; v_call: TRBV9; clone_size: -; d_call: -; cdr3_nt: TGTGCCAGCAGCGTAGTGTCCCGACAGGCCCCTAGCACAGATACGCAGTATTTT; cdr3_aa: CASSVVSRQAPSTDTQYF
j_call: TRBJ1-5; v_call: TRBV7-8; clone_size: once; d_call: -; cdr3_nt: TGTGCCAGCAGCTTAGAGGGAGAGTTTAAGCCCCAGCATTTT; cdr3_aa: CASSLEGEFKPQHF
j_call: TRBJ1-2; v_call: TRBV18; clone_size: few; d_call: -; cdr3_nt: TGTGCCAGCTCACCATCAGGGCAGTCTGTCTATGGCTACACCTTC; cdr3_aa: CASSPSGQSVYGYTF
j_call: TRBJ2-1; v_call: TRBV7-8; clone_size: -; d_call: TRBD1; cdr3_nt: TGTGCCAGCAGAAAAACGGGGACAGACTCCTACAATGAGCAGTTCTTC; cdr3_aa: CASRKTGTDSYNEQFF
j_call: TRBJ2-7; v_call: TRBV18; clone_size: -; d_call: -; cdr3_nt: TGTGCCAGCTCAGGAGGGGCGCGGTCCGAGCAGTACTTC; cdr3_aa: CASSGGARSEQYF
j_call: TRBJ2-7; v_call: TRBV19; clone_size: -; d_call: TRBD1; cdr3_nt: TGTGCCAGTAGTATATCGTTGGGACAGGGTAACCGCGAGCAGTACTTC; cdr3_aa: CASSISLGQGNREQYF
j_call: TRBJ1-2; v_call: TRBV6-6; clone_size: -; d_call: -; cdr3_nt: TGTGCCAGCAGTTACGGGGTGGGCGGCTACACCTTC; cdr3_aa: CASSYGVGGYTF
j_call: TRBJ1-1; v_call: TRBV6-1; clone_size: -; d_call: TRBD1; cdr3_nt: TGTGCCAGCAGTCACCGGGACAGGGCCCCTGAAGCTTTCTTT; cdr3_aa: CASSHRDRAPEAFF
j_call: TRBJ1-2; v_call: TRBV28; clone_size: -; d_call: TRBD1; cdr3_nt: TGTGCCAGCAGTCCCCCGGGACAGGGGAGGGGCTACACCTTC; cdr3_aa: CASSPPGQGRGYTF